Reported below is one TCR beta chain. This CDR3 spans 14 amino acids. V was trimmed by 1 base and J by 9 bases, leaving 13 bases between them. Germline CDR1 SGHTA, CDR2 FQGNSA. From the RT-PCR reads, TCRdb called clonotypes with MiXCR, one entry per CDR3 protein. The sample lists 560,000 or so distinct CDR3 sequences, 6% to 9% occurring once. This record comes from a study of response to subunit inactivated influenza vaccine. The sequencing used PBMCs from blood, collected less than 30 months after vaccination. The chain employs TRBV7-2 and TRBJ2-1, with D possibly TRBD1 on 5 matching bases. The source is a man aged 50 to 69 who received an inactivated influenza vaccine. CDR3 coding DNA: TGTGCCAGCAGCTTAGTACAGGCGGACATTGAGCAGTTCTTC. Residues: CASSLVQADIEQFF.